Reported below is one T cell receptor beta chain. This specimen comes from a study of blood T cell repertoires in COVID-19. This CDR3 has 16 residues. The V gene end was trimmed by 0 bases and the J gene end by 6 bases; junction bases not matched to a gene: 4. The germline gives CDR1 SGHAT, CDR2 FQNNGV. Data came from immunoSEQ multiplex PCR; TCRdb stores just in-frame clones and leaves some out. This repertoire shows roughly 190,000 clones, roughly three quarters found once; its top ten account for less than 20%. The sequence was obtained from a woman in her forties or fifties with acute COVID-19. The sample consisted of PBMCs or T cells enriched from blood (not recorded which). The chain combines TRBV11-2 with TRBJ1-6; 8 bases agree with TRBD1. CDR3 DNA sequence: TGTGCCAGCAGCTTAGAGGCAGGGGGCTTTAATTCACCCCTCCACTTT. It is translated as CASSLEAGGFNSPLHF.